This TCR beta chain is from a study of blood T cell repertoires in COVID-19. Sequenced by immunoSEQ multiplex PCR; TCRdb stores in-frame clones only, minus some. This sample yields 270,000 or so clones, of which roughly 86% are seen a single time; about 2.7% belongs to the top ten. Cohort assignment relied on participant-reported clinical history. Trimming left V 5 bases short and J 5 bases short, with 6 bases between. The CDR3 has 10 amino acids. Germline CDR1 DFQATT, CDR2 SNEGSKA (reference sequence). This clone showed up just once. The chain has TRBV20-1 and TRBJ2-5, with D unclear. Sequencing was carried out using PBMCs or T cells enriched from blood (not recorded which). The receptor comes from a woman in her late teens or twenties who had recovered from COVID-19. The CDR3 DNA sequence: TGCAGTGCTCCTGAGGAGACCCAGTACTTC. This encodes CSAPEETQYF.